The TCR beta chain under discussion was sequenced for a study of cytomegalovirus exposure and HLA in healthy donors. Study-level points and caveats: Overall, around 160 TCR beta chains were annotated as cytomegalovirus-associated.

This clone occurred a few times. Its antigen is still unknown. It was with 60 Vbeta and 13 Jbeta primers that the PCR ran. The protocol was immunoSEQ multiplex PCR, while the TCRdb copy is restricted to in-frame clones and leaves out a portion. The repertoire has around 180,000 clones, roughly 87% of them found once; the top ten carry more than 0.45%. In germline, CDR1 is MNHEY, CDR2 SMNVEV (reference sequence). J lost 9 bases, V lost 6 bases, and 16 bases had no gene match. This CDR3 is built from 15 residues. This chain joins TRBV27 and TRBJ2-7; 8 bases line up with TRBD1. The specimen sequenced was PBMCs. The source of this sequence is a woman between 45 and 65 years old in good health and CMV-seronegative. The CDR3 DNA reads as TGTGCCAGCAGCCTTTCCCCGAGGACAGGGATTGGGCAGTACTTC. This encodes CASSLSPRTGIGQYF.